These 8 T cell receptor beta chains were all obtained from the same sample, sequenced in a study of T-cell memory formation after mild COVID-19. TCRdb redid the calling of the 5' RACE reads with MiXCR, one entry per CDR3 protein. The sample holds about 190,000 distinct CDR3 sequences; around 30% are singletons and the top ten take around 10%. The specimen was PBMCs or a T cell subset sorted from them (not recorded which). The receptors originated from an adult woman who had mild COVID-19 (a few samples of this study predate the infection). Cell type and time point are not known.

The chain joins TRBV20-1 to TRBJ2-5; 8 bases fit TRBD2. This CDR3 comprises 14 residues. V was clipped by 3 bases and J by 2 bases; unmatched bases: 5. The germline V gene encodes CDR1 DFQATT and CDR2 SNEGSKA (reference sequence). The CDR3 nucleotides are TGCAGTGCTAGTCAACTAGCGGTACAAGAGACCCAGTACTTC. Protein product: CSASQLAVQETQYF.

This clonotype turned up a few times. The chain uses TRBV18 and TRBJ2-3; no reliable D call. The CDR3 consists of 15 residues. Germline values: CDR1 KGHSH, CDR2 LQKENI. Trimming left V 1 base short and J 1 base short, with 9 bases between. CDR3 DNA: TGTGCCAGCTCACCACTCTCCTCTGGCACAGATACGCAGTATTTT. Its protein product is CASSPLSSGTDTQYF.

V is TRBV6-2 or TRBV6-3 and J is TRBJ1-5; D is unresolved. Trimming removed 7 bases at V and 0 bases at J, with 16 bases between. This CDR3 has 16 residues. The germline gives CDR1 MNHEY, CDR2 SVGEGT. CDR3 nucleotide sequence: TGTGCCAGCAAAACGAGGGCGTACTATAGCAATCAGCCCCAGCATTTT. Protein: CASKTRAYYSNQPQHF.

This chain joins TRBV11-2 and TRBJ2-1; D remains unclear. Germline loops: CDR1 SGHAT, CDR2 FQNNGV. The CDR3 is 12 amino acids. V was trimmed by 4 bases and J by 8 bases, leaving 9 bases between them. The DNA for the CDR3 is TGTGCCAGCAGCTCGTATGAGGATGAGCAGTTCTTC. Residues: CASSSYEDEQFF. Supplemented by reference TRBV11-2 and TRBJ2-1, the full variable domain reads EAGVAQSPRYKIIEKRQSVAFWCNPISGHATLYWYQQILGQGPKLLIQFQNNGVVDDSQLPKDRFSAERLKGVDSTLKIQPAKLEDSAVYLCASSSYEDEQFFGPGTRLTVL.

This clonotype turned up a few times. This chain connects TRBV7-9 to TRBJ2-3; weak D call: TRBD2 (6 bases). This CDR3 is built from 16 residues. V was pared by 1 base and J by 3 bases, with 14 bases between. Per germline, CDR1 SEHNR and CDR2 FQNEAQ (reference sequence). DNA of the CDR3: TGTGCCAGCAGCTTAGGGCGGGAATCTCGAACAGATACGCAGTATTTT. Residues: CASSLGRESRTDTQYF.

This clonotype came up a few times. This sequence joins TRBV20-1 and TRBJ2-7; D is undetermined. V lost 6 bases, J lost 6 bases, and 9 bases lay in between. CDR3 size: 10 residues. Germline V gives CDR1 DFQATT, CDR2 SNEGSKA (reference sequence). The CDR3 DNA is TGCAGTGCCGGCAAGGGCGAGCAGTACTTC. Translated, it gives CSAGKGEQYF.

The CDR3 here is CASRAGQGSADTQYF. CDR3 nucleotides: TGTGCCAGCAGGGCGGGACAGGGGTCGGCAGATACGCAGTATTTT. The gene calls are TRBV27 and TRBJ2-3; TRBD1 agrees at 10 bases. Trimming cost V 6 bases and J 4 bases; bases outside gene matches: 7. This CDR3 has 15 amino acids. Looked up from germline, CDR1 is MNHEY and CDR2 is SMNVEV (reference sequence).

Only a few counts were recorded for this clonotype. The rearrangement links TRBV7-2 to TRBJ1-1, with 8 positions matching TRBD1. The V gene end was trimmed by 0 bases and the J gene end by 6 bases; junction bases not matched to a gene: 6. The CDR3 extends over 15 amino acids. Germline assignment: CDR1 SGHTA and CDR2 FQGNSA. CDR3 DNA sequence: TGTGCCAGCAGCTTAGCGGCAGGGGGCTGGCCTGAAGCTTTCTTT. Protein sequence: CASSLAAGGWPEAFF.